These T cell receptor beta chains were read from a single sample in a study of identical twins. Using its own MiXCR run on the 5' RACE reads, TCRdb lists one record per CDR3 protein. The repertoire holds hundreds of thousands of distinct CDR3 sequences, with more than 6.5% as singletons. These records were also assigned to another study, of yellow fever vaccine responses in identical twins.

The sequenced sample was PBMCs. Source of these receptors: a woman aged 18 to 35 in good health. CDR3s include the opening cysteine and the closing phenylalanine or tryptophan. D genes are given only for firm matches. Some rows mark clone size as missing; the rest say once, few, many or name a class of expanded clone.

j_gene: TRBJ2-5; v_gene: TRBV7-2; d_gene: NA; abundance: NA; CDR3aa: CASSLYRLGQETQYF; CDR3nt: TGTGCCAGCAGCTTATATAGATTGGGCCAAGAGACCCAGTACTTC
j_gene: TRBJ1-1; v_gene: TRBV4-3; d_gene: NA; abundance: many; CDR3aa: CASSQVPGGSGLFGAFF; CDR3nt: TGCGCCAGCAGCCAAGTCCCGGGGGGCTCAGGCCTTTTCGGGGCTTTCTTT
j_gene: TRBJ1-1; v_gene: TRBV3-1; d_gene: NA; abundance: NA; CDR3aa: CASSQTPGTSIEAFF; CDR3nt: TGTGCCAGCAGCCAAACACCCGGGACGTCAATTGAAGCTTTCTTT
j_gene: TRBJ2-3; v_gene: TRBV6-5; d_gene: NA; abundance: NA; CDR3aa: CASSYSRGGTGTQYF; CDR3nt: TGTGCCAGCAGTTACTCAAGGGGGGGCACCGGTACGCAGTATTTT
j_gene: TRBJ2-7; v_gene: TRBV11-2; d_gene: NA; abundance: NA; CDR3aa: CASSLNQARASYEQYF; CDR3nt: TGTGCCAGCAGCTTAAATCAGGCTAGGGCATCCTACGAGCAGTACTTC
j_gene: TRBJ2-7; v_gene: TRBV5-6; d_gene: TRBD1; abundance: few; CDR3aa: CASSFRGRDEQYF; CDR3nt: TGTGCCAGCAGCTTCAGGGGGCGGGACGAGCAGTACTTC
j_gene: TRBJ2-1; v_gene: TRBV6-2/TRBV6-3; d_gene: NA; abundance: NA; CDR3aa: CASTLTGTVYNEQFF; CDR3nt: TGTGCCAGCACCTTAACCGGGACTGTCTACAATGAGCAGTTCTTC
j_gene: TRBJ2-4; v_gene: TRBV7-2; d_gene: NA; abundance: few; CDR3aa: CASSLVWQIENIQYF; CDR3nt: TGTGCCAGCAGCTTAGTGTGGCAGATAGAAAACATTCAGTACTTC
j_gene: TRBJ2-5; v_gene: TRBV7-9; d_gene: TRBD1; abundance: NA; CDR3aa: CASSRGQGRETQYF; CDR3nt: TGTGCCAGCAGTCGTGGACAGGGCCGGGAGACCCAGTACTTC
j_gene: TRBJ1-2; v_gene: TRBV30; d_gene: TRBD1; abundance: few; CDR3aa: CAGPMVVRGTEDGYTF; CDR3nt: TGTGCCGGGCCCATGGTTGTACGCGGGACAGAGGATGGCTACACCTTC
j_gene: TRBJ2-7; v_gene: TRBV11-1; d_gene: NA; abundance: few; CDR3aa: CASSSAVTTAGNSYEQYF; CDR3nt: TGTGCCAGCAGCTCGGCGGTGACTACCGCGGGGAATTCCTACGAGCAGTACTTC
j_gene: TRBJ2-7; v_gene: TRBV29-1; d_gene: NA; abundance: few; CDR3aa: CSVQEGAYEQYF; CDR3nt: TGCAGCGTTCAGGAGGGGGCCTACGAGCAGTACTTC
j_gene: TRBJ2-1; v_gene: TRBV6-2/TRBV6-3; d_gene: TRBD2; abundance: few; CDR3aa: CASSHDLPGGSYNEQFF; CDR3nt: TGTGCCAGCAGCCACGACTTGCCGGGAGGGTCCTACAATGAGCAGTTCTTC
j_gene: TRBJ2-7; v_gene: TRBV7-2; d_gene: NA; abundance: NA; CDR3aa: CASSFGQREQYF; CDR3nt: TGTGCCAGCAGCTTTGGTCAACGCGAGCAGTACTTC
j_gene: TRBJ1-1; v_gene: TRBV29-1; d_gene: NA; abundance: many; CDR3aa: CSVLTEMNTEAFF; CDR3nt: TGCAGCGTTCTGACAGAGATGAACACTGAAGCTTTCTTT